This entry lists 17 T cell receptor beta chains sequenced from one sample in a study of blood T cell repertoires in COVID-19. Measured with immunoSEQ multiplex PCR; TCRdb has only the in-frame clones, and not every one. The data contain around 340,000 clones, around nine tenths of them singletons. Input material: peripheral blood. The source is a woman aged 55-70 years with COVID-19, enrolled during active disease.

The gene calls are TRBV29-1 and TRBJ1-1, with a weak D call TRBD1 (5 bases). V was shortened by 2 bases and J by 11 bases, with 18 bases between the two germline ends. This CDR3 spans 13 amino acids. Germline V CDR1 and CDR2: SQVTM, ANQGSEA. In DNA form, the CDR3 reads TGCAGCGTTGAAAGTGACAGAGGAAGAGTGGCTTTCTTT. Its translation: CSVESDRGRVAFF.

V gene TRBV5-5 combines with J gene TRBJ2-7, with D tentatively TRBD2 (5 bases). V shed 0 bases and J shed 5 bases, with 12 bases lying between them. The CDR3 length is 14 residues. Germline V gives CDR1 SGHKS, CDR2 YYEKEE (reference sequence). The CDR3 loop reads CASSLGPEGDEQYF. DNA of the CDR3: TGTGCCAGCAGCTTGGGACCCGAGGGTGACGAGCAGTACTTC.

The V and J genes are TRBV28 and TRBJ1-1, with D perhaps matching TRBD1 (6 bases). The CDR3 length is 14 residues. CDR1 is MDHEN, CDR2 SYDVKM, per germline. Trimming took off 5 bases at V and 2 bases at J, with 12 bases between the two ends. The CDR3 loop is CASSHGQLNTEAFF. As DNA, the CDR3 is TGTGCCAGCAGTCACGGACAGTTAAACACTGAAGCTTTCTTT.

This sequence joins TRBV11-2 and TRBJ2-5, with 11 bases fitting TRBD1. The V gene's germline CDR1 is SGHAT and CDR2 FQNNGV. This CDR3 contains 16 residues. V was clipped by 3 bases and J by 2 bases; unmatched bases: 5. The CDR3 nucleotides read TGTGCCAGCAGCTTGGGGGACAGGGGGACTCAAGAGACCCAGTACTTC. Translation: CASSLGDRGTQETQYF.

V and J are TRBV5-1 and TRBJ1-1, with D unresolved. Looked up from germline, CDR1 is SGHRS and CDR2 is YFSETQ. Trimming removed 0 bases from V and 0 bases from J, with 9 bases in between. CDR3 size: 15 residues. The CDR3 DNA reads as TGCGCCAGCAGCTTGGTGTCAGGCATGAACACTGAAGCTTTCTTT. Residues: CASSLVSGMNTEAFF.

V usage is TRBV5-6 and J usage is TRBJ1-4, with D uncertain. The CDR3 spans 15 residues. Germline assignment: CDR1 SGHDT and CDR2 YYEEEE. V lost 5 bases to trimming and J lost 0 bases, with 11 bases between them. CDR3 residues: CASSPIGATNEKLFF. CDR3 nucleotides: TGTGCCAGCAGTCCAATCGGAGCAACTAATGAAAAACTGTTTTTT. Full variable domain (rest looked up from reference TRBV5-6 and TRBJ1-4): DAGVTQSPTHLIKTRGQQVTLRCSPKSGHDTVSWYQQALGQGPQFIFQYYEEEERQRGNFPDRFSGHQFPNYSSELNVNALLLGDSALYLCASSPIGATNEKLFFGSGTQLSVL.

The CDR3 coding sequence is TGCAGTGCTAGTGTAGAGGAAGCTTTCTTT. Its translation is CSASVEEAFF. The rearrangement joins TRBV20-1 to TRBJ1-1; D gene ambiguous. The germline V gene has CDR1 DFQATT and CDR2 SNEGSKA (reference sequence). The CDR3 runs 10 residues. Deletions cut 3 bases from V and 8 bases from J, with 7 bases between.

The chain employs TRBV19 and TRBJ2-7, with a weak D call TRBD1 (6 bases). The V end was cut by 1 base, the J end by 2 bases, with 30 bases between. There are 21 residues in the CDR3. Germline V gene sequence: CDR1 LNHDA, CDR2 SQIVND (reference sequence). CDR3 DNA: TGTGCCAGTAGTATAGGCTTAGCCTCCATCCTTCGGGACATACCAACCTACGAGCAGTACTTC. Translating it yields CASSIGLASILRDIPTYEQYF. Drawing the rest from reference TRBV19 and TRBJ2-7, the complete variable domain is DGGITQSPKYLFRKEGQNVTLSCEQNLNHDAMYWYRQDPGQGLRLIYYSQIVNDFQKGDIAEGYSVSREKKESFPLTVTSAQKNPTAFYLCASSIGLASILRDIPTYEQYFGPGTRLTVT.

The rearrangement links TRBV5-1 to TRBJ2-7; 7 positions agree with TRBD2. The CDR3 length is 13 residues. V lost 5 bases, J lost 5 bases, and 7 bases stayed unmatched. CDR1 is SGHRS, CDR2 YFSETQ, per germline. The CDR3 DNA reads as TGCGCCAGCAGAACTAGCGATGTGCACGAGCAGTACTTC. It translates to CASRTSDVHEQYF.

This clone appeared a few times. The genes are TRBV3-1 (or the pseudogene TRBV3-2) and TRBJ1-6, with 7 bases fitting TRBD1. Germline V gene lookup returns CDR1 LGHDT and CDR2 YNNKEL (reference sequence). After removal of 0 bases from V and 10 bases from J, the junction contained 6 bases not matched to a gene. This CDR3 contains 15 residues. CDR3 nucleotides: TGTGCCAGCAGCCAAGAGGCAGGGGGGAAATCACCCCTCCACTTT. This translates into CASSQEAGGKSPLHF.

This clone was seen just once. J is TRBJ1-2 and V is TRBV6-5; tentatively, D is TRBD1 (5 bases). V lost 2 bases, J lost 4 bases, and 11 bases lay in between. This CDR3 contains 14 residues. The V gene's germline CDR1 is MNHEY and CDR2 SVGAGI. CDR3 amino acids: CASSYVGGSYGYTF. The DNA for the CDR3 is TGTGCCAGCAGTTACGTCGGGGGGTCCTATGGCTACACCTTC.

This clone was found once. The CDR3 here is CASSLGGQETQYF. For the CDR3, the DNA is TGTGCCAGCAGCTTGGGCGGACAAGAGACCCAGTACTTC. J is TRBJ2-5 and V is TRBV5-4; no firm D call. V shed 0 bases and J shed 2 bases, with 5 bases lying between them. In germline, CDR1 is SGHNT, CDR2 YYREEE (reference sequence). CDR3 size: 13 residues.

The rearrangement uses TRBV24-1 and TRBJ2-5, with TRBD2 as a possible D gene (5 bases). In germline, CDR1 is KGHDR, CDR2 SFDVKD. V was cut by 3 bases and J by 1 base, with 8 bases left in between. The CDR3 length is 14 residues. CDR3 sequence reads: CATSDQRGQETQYF. Written as DNA, the CDR3 is TGTGCCACCAGTGATCAACGGGGCCAAGAGACCCAGTACTTC.

The CDR3 is CATGTGENFYGYTF. In DNA, the CDR3 is TGTGCCACAGGGACAGGGGAGAATTTCTATGGCTACACCTTC. This sequence joins TRBV19 and TRBJ1-2; 10 bases line up with TRBD1. Per the germline V gene, CDR1 is LNHDA and CDR2 is SQIVND (reference sequence). V shed 10 bases and J 4 bases; nucleotides not matched to a gene: 9. The CDR3 is made up of 14 amino acids.

This clone was observed a few times. J is TRBJ2-7 and V is TRBV5-4; the D gene is possibly TRBD1 (5 bases). Germline V CDR1 and CDR2: SGHNT, YYREEE (reference sequence). The CDR3 has 13 amino acids. Trimming removed 4 bases at V and 3 bases at J, with 11 bases between. The CDR3 bases are TGTGCCAGCAGCAGCAACAGGCTCTACGAGCAGTACTTC. Protein product: CASSSNRLYEQYF.

The gene calls are TRBV11-1 and TRBJ1-2; D unclear. This CDR3 has 12 amino acids. Germline V gene data show CDR1 as SGHAT and CDR2 as FQDESV (reference sequence). V was shortened by 3 bases and J by 7 bases, with 9 bases between the two germline ends. CDR3: CASSFERGGYTF. The CDR3 DNA is TGTGCCAGCAGCTTTGAACGGGGTGGCTACACCTTC.

In regard to this clone: At one end the junction does not follow the germline gene, possibly because of a read error. The chain has TRBV6-5 and TRBJ1-2, with a possible D match to TRBD1 (6 bases). The germline CDR1 and CDR2 sequences are MNHEY and SVGAGI. This CDR3 spans 12 amino acids. Written as DNA, the CDR3 is TGTGCCAGCAGGGGGGCTACGCATGGCTACGCCTTC. This codes for CASRGATHGYAF.